The sequence of this T cell receptor (beta chain) was determined in a study of T-cell reconstitution after alpha-beta-depleted transplantation in children. Findings and caveats of the study: High day-60 TCRbeta diversity in some patients came from surviving recipient T cells and thymic progenitors.

The CDR3 runs 13 residues. Germline CDR1 SGHVS, CDR2 FNYEAQ. Trimming shortened V by 5 bases and J by 4 bases, and 12 bases separated the two germline ends. Turning to this clonotype: Its antigen is not identified.

As it was prepared, the TCRbeta library received unique molecular identifiers. Each CDR3 protein gets one entry after TCRdb re-called the PCR reads with MiXCR. The data hold 780,000 or so distinct CDR3 sequences, with under 20% observed a single time. Specimen: PBMCs, mostly from graft donor cells, collected 360 days after TCRalphabeta/CD19-depleted stem cell transplant. The chain recombines TRBV7-6 with TRBJ2-7, with D possibly being TRBD1 (5 bases). This receptor was obtained from a male patient aged 10 to 17 who had a stem cell transplant for acute lymphoblastic leukemia, so the T cells may come from the graft donor. The CDR3: CASSMGPSYEQYF. The CDR3 DNA sequence: TGTGCCAGCAGCATGGGGCCCAGTTACGAGCAGTACTTC.